This TCR beta chain was sequenced in a study of T-cell reconstitution after alpha-beta-depleted transplantation in children. Using unique molecular identifiers, the investigators prepared the TCRbeta library. Each CDR3 protein is one row after TCRdb ran MiXCR on the PCR reads. Of fewer than 120,000 distinct CDR3 sequences listed, 10% to 13% are singletons. V was pared by 3 bases and J by 1 base, with 6 bases between. The length of the CDR3 is 14 residues. Germline values: CDR1 MNHEY, CDR2 SVGAGI. The table lists this clonotype with many counts. Sequences were derived from PBMCs from the stem cell graft donor, sampled from the stem cell graft. This chain links TRBV6-5 with TRBJ2-2; no reliable D call. The receptor comes from a human donor who donated a stem cell graft to a child with acute lymphoblastic leukemia. CDR3 DNA: TGTGCCAGCAGTTATAGGCGGAACACCGGGGAGCTGTTTTTT. The encoded protein is CASSYRRNTGELFF.